This entry lists 5 T cell receptor beta chains sequenced from one sample in a study of cytomegalovirus exposure and HLA in healthy donors. The repertoire was sequenced with immunoSEQ multiplex PCR; TCRdb's copy has only in-frame clones and lacks some. The table records about 280,000 clones, approximately 87% of them present only once. The sequenced material came from PBMCs. These TCRs come from a woman under 30 in good health and CMV-seronegative.

The V call is TRBV29-1, the J call TRBJ1-2; 9 nucleotides line up with TRBD1. CDR1 and CDR2 (germline): SQVTM, ANQGSEA. Unmatched junction bases numbered 11, after V lost 4 bases and J lost 5 bases. CDR3 length equals 15 residues. The CDR3 here is CSVGGGTGIGYGYTF. The CDR3 DNA sequence: TGCAGCGTTGGAGGCGGGACAGGGATCGGGTATGGCTACACCTTC.

This chain connects TRBV5-1 to TRBJ2-1, with a possible D match to TRBD1 (5 bases). The CDR3 runs to 13 residues. V was pared by 4 bases and J by 8 bases, with 13 bases between. Per the germline V gene, CDR1 is SGHRS and CDR2 is YFSETQ. This chain's CDR3 is CASSDFRADEQFF. DNA for the CDR3: TGCGCCAGCAGCGACTTCAGGGCCGATGAGCAGTTCTTC.

V is TRBV5-1 and J is TRBJ2-5; weak D call: TRBD2 (5 bases). CDR1 is SGHRS, CDR2 YFSETQ, per germline. CDR3 length equals 13 residues. The V end lost 2 bases, the J end lost 7 bases, and 12 bases lay between the germline ends. The CDR3 reads CASSFLADGTQYF. CDR3 DNA: TGCGCCAGCAGCTTCCTAGCTGATGGGACCCAGTACTTC.

The chain links TRBV4-1 to TRBJ2-7; 9 nucleotides agree with TRBD1. Germline CDR1 is MGHRA and CDR2 is YSYEKL. CDR3 size: 15 residues. As DNA, the CDR3 is TGCGCCAGCAGCCCTACTCTCCGGGACAGGGTGATTACCTTGGTC. Its translation is CASSPTLRDRVITLV.

This chain joins TRBV4-1 and TRBJ1-1; unclear D gene. The CDR3 totals 14 residues. V was clipped by 4 bases and J by 0 bases, with 9 bases between them. Germline V lookup: CDR1 MGHRA, CDR2 YSYEKL. This CDR3 is CASSPPRVNTEAFF. The CDR3, as DNA: TGCGCCAGCAGCCCCCCTCGTGTGAACACTGAAGCTTTCTTT.